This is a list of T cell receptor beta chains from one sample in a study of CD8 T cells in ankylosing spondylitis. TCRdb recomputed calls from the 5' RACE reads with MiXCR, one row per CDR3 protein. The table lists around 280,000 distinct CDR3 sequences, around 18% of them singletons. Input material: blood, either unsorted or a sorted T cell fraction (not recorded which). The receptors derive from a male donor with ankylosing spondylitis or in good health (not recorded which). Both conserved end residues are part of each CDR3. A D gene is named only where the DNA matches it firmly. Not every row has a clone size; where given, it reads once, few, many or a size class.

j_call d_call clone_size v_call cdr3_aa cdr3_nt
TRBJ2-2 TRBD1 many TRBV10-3 CAISEGQGNTGELFF TGTGCCATCAGTGAGGGACAGGGGAACACCGGGGAGCTGTTTTTT
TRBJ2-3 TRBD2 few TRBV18 CASSPRRLAGEDTQYF TGTGCCAGCTCACCACGAAGGCTAGCGGGAGAAGATACGCAGTATTTT
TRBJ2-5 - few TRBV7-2 CASSPDRRKTQYF TGTGCCAGCAGCCCCGACAGGCGTAAGACCCAGTACTTC
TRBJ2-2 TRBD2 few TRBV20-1 CSARDRLAGPTGELFF TGCAGTGCTAGAGATCGGCTAGCGGGGCCCACCGGGGAGCTGTTTTTT
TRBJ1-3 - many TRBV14 CASSQGWGDHTIYF TGTGCCAGCAGCCAAGGATGGGGTGACCACACCATATATTTT
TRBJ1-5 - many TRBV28 CASRELTSNQPQHF TGTGCCAGCAGGGAACTGACTAGCAATCAGCCCCAGCATTTT
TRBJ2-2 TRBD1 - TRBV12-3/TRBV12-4 CASSAGTGYTGELFF TGTGCCAGCAGTGCCGGGACAGGGTACACCGGGGAGCTGTTTTTT
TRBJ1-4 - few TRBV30 CAWRPDGGEKLFF TGTGCCTGGAGGCCGGATGGCGGGGAAAAACTGTTTTTT
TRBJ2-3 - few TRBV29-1 CSVGTTDTQYF TGCAGCGTGGGCACCACAGATACGCAGTATTTT
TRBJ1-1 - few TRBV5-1 CASSLEGGTEAFF TGCGCCAGCAGCTTGGAAGGGGGGACTGAAGCTTTCTTT
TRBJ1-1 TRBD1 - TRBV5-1 CASSGNRGIAEAFF TGCGCCAGCAGCGGGAACAGGGGAATCGCTGAAGCTTTCTTT
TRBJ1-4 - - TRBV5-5 CASRDGEKLFF TGTGCCAGCCGGGACGGAGAAAAACTGTTTTTT
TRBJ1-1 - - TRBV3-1 CASSPAGTPNTEAFF TGTGCCAGCAGCCCAGCCGGGACACCGAACACTGAAGCTTTCTTT
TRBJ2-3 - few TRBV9 CASSVTQGIDTQYF TGTGCCAGCAGCGTTACCCAGGGGATAGATACGCAGTATTTT
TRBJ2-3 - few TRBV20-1 CSAGGESTDTQYF TGCAGTGCGGGCGGGGAGAGCACAGATACGCAGTATTTT
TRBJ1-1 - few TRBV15 CATSRTIDREAFF TGTGCCACCAGCAGAACAATCGACAGGGAAGCTTTCTTT
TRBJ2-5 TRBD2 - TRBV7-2 CASSLIAGGTGETQYF TGTGCCAGCAGCTTAATAGCGGGGGGTACAGGGGAGACCCAGTACTTC
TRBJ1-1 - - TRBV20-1 CSATKTYGGNTEAFF TGCAGTGCTACCAAGACCTATGGCGGGAACACTGAAGCTTTCTTT
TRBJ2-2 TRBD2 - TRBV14 CASSHLRGAGTGELFF TGTGCCAGCAGCCATCTGCGGGGGGCCGGCACCGGGGAGCTGTTTTTT
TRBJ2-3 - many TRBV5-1 CASSASMTLGADTQYF TGCGCCAGCAGCGCCTCGATGACTCTCGGGGCAGATACGCAGTATTTT
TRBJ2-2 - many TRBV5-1 CASREGRRNTGELFF TGCGCCAGCAGGGAGGGCAGGAGAAACACCGGGGAGCTGTTTTTT
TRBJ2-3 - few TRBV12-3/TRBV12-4 CASSFQDGGTQYF TGTGCCAGCAGTTTCCAAGACGGTGGTACGCAGTATTTT
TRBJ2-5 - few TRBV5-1 CASSLGRTDLQETQYF TGCGCCAGCAGCTTGGGGCGGACGGACCTCCAAGAGACCCAGTACTTC
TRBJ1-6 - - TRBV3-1 CASSLMLGTTYNSPLHF TGTGCCAGCAGCCTAATGCTCGGGACTACCTATAATTCACCCCTCCACTTT
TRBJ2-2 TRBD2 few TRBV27 CASSETGGFTGELFF TGTGCCAGCAGCGAAACGGGAGGGTTCACCGGGGAGCTGTTTTTT
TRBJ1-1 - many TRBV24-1 CATSELGGTEAFF TGTGCCACCAGTGAACTAGGGGGGACTGAAGCTTTCTTT
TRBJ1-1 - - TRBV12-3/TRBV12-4 CASRSTGMSTEAFF TGTGCCAGCAGATCCACAGGGATGAGCACTGAAGCTTTCTTT
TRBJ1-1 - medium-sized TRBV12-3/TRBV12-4 CASSLDRYTEAFF TGTGCCAGCAGTTTGGACAGATACACTGAAGCTTTCTTT
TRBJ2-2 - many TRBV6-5 CASSLPPTGELFF TGTGCCAGCAGTCTACCGCCGACCGGGGAGCTGTTTTTT
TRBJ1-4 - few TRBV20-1 CSAFSKNEKLFF TGCAGTGCTTTTTCGAAAAATGAAAAACTGTTTTTT
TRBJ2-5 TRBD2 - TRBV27 CASSPGLVGATQETQYF TGTGCCAGCAGTCCGGGACTAGTGGGGGCCACCCAAGAGACCCAGTACTTC
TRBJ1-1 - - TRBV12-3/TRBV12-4 CASQRTAFGPEAFF TGTGCCAGCCAGAGGACAGCTTTCGGACCTGAAGCTTTCTTT
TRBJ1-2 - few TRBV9 CASSREAVSGYTF TGTGCCAGCAGTAGGGAGGCGGTTAGCGGCTACACCTTC
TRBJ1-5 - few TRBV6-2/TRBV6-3 CASQGSRQPQHF TGTGCCAGCCAGGGAAGCCGACAGCCCCAGCATTTT
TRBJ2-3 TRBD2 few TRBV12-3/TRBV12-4 CASTYGLAGGRNTQYF TGTGCCAGCACCTACGGGCTAGCGGGGGGGCGAAATACGCAGTATTTT
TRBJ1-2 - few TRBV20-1 CSASMTGNYGYTF TGCAGTGCTTCGATGACTGGAAACTATGGCTACACCTTC
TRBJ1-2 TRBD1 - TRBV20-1 CSAIRTGGGYGYTF TGCAGTGCTATACGGACAGGTGGGGGCTATGGCTACACCTTC
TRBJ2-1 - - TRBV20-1 CSARVITDEQFF TGCAGTGCTAGGGTAATCACGGATGAGCAGTTCTTC
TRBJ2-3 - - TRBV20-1 CSASDTTHSTDTQYF TGCAGTGCTAGCGATACGACTCATAGCACAGATACGCAGTATTTT
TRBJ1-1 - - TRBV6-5 CASSYVGPTEAFF TGTGCCAGCAGCTACGTCGGGCCCACTGAAGCTTTCTTT
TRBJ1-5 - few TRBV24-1 CATSDRTESDQPQHF TGTGCCACCAGTGATAGGACTGAAAGTGATCAGCCCCAGCATTTT
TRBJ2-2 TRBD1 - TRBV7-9 CASSPPDRGLTGELFF TGTGCCAGCAGCCCTCCCGACAGGGGGCTAACCGGGGAGCTGTTTTTT
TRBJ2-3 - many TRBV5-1 CASSPGPTDTQYF TGCGCCAGCAGCCCAGGGCCCACAGATACGCAGTATTTT
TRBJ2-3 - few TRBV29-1 CSVDGFWARAVTDTQYF TGCAGCGTTGATGGTTTCTGGGCCAGGGCGGTTACAGATACGCAGTATTTT
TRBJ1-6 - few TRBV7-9 CASSPLGPLHF TGTGCCAGCAGCCCATTGGGGCCCCTCCACTTT
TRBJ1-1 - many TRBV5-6 CASSSGGTEAFF TGTGCCAGCAGCTCGGGTGGGACTGAAGCTTTCTTT
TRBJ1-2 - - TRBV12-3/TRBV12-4 CASSLASYGCTF TGTGCCAGCAGTTTAGCGAGCTATGGCTGCACCTTC
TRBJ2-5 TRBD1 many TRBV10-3 CAISKGQGQETQYF TGTGCCATCAGTAAGGGACAGGGGCAAGAGACCCAGTACTTC
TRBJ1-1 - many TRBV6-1 CASQVTEAFF TGTGCCAGCCAAGTCACTGAAGCTTTCTTT
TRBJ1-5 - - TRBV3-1 CASSPGVAGNQPQHF TGTGCCAGCAGCCCGGGGGTGGCTGGCAATCAGCCCCAGCATTTT
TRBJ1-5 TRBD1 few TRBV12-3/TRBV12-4 CASSTTGGGASNQPQHF TGTGCCAGCAGCACCACAGGAGGGGGCGCCAGCAATCAGCCCCAGCATTTT
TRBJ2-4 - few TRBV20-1 CSASLTERPGNIQYF TGCAGTGCTAGTCTTACCGAGCGGCCAGGGAACATTCAGTACTTC
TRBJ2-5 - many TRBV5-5 CASSLAAADQETQYF TGTGCCAGCAGCTTGGCCGCGGCAGACCAAGAGACCCAGTACTTC
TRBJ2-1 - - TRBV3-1 CASSQDPPGISNEQFF TGTGCCAGCAGCCAAGATCCGCCAGGGATAAGCAATGAGCAGTTCTTC